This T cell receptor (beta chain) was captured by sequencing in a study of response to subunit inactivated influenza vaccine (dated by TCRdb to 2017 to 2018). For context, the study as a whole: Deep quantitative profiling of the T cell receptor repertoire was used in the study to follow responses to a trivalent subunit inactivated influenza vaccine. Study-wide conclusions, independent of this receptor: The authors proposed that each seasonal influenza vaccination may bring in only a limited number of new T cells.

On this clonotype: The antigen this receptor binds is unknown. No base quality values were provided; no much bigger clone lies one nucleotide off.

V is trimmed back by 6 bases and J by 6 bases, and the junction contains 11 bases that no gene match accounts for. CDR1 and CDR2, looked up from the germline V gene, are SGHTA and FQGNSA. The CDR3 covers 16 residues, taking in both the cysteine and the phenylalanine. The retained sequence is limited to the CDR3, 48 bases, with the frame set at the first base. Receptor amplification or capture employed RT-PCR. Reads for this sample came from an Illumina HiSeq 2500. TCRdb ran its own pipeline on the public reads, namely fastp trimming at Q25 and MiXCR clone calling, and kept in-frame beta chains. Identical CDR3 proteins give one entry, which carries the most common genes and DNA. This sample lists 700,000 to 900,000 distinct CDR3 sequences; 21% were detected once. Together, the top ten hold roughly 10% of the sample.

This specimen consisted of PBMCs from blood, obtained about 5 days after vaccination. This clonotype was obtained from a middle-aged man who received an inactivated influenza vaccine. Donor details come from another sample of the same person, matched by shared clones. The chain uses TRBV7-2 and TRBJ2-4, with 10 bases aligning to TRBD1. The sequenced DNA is TGTGCCAGCAGGAGACAGGGGGCGGTGGGGGGAAACATTCAGTACTTC. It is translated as CASRRQGAVGGNIQYF.